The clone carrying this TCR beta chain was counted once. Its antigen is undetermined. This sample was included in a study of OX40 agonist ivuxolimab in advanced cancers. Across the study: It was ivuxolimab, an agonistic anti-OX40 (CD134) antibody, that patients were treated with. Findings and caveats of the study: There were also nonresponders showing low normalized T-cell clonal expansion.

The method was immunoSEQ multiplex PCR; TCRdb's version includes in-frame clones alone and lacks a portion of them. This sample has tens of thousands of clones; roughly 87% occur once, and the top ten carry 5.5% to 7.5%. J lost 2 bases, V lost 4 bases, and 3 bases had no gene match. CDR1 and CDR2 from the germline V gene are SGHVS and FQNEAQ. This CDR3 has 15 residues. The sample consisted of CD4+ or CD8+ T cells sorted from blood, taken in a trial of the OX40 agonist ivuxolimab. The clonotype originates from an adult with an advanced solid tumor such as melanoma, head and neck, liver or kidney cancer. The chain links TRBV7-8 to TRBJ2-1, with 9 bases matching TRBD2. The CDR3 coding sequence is TGTGCCAGCAGCTACCTAGCGGGGACCTACAATGAGCAGTTCTTC. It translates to CASSYLAGTYNEQFF.